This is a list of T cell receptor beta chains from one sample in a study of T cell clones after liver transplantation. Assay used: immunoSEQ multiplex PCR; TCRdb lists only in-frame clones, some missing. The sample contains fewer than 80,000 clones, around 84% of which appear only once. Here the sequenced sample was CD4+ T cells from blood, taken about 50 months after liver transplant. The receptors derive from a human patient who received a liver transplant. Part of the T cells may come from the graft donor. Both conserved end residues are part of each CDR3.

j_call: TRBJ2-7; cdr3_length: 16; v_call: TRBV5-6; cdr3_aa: CASSLRRTGGDYEQYF
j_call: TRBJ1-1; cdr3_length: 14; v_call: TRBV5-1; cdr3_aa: CASSLDIGNTEAFF
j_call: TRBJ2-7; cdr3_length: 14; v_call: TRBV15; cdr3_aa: CATSREADSYEQYF
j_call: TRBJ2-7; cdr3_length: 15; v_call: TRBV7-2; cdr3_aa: CASSQTWTGKYEQYF
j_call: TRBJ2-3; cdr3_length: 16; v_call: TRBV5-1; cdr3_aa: CASSWGLAELTDTQYF
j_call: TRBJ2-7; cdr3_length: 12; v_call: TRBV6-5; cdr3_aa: CASSPVLGEQYF
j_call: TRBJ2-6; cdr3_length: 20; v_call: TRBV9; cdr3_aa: CASSVSARTGGDSGANVLTF
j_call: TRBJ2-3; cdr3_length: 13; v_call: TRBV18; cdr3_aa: CASSPRDTDTQYF
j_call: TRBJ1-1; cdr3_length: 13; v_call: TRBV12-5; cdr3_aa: CASGMTGNTEAFF
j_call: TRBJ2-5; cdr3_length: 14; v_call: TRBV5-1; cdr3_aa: CASSLEGGFETQYF
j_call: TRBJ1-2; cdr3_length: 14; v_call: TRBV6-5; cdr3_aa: CASNDRGRDYGYTF
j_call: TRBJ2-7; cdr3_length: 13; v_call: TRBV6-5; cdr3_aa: CASSYPGDYEQYF
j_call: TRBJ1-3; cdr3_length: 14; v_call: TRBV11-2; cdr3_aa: CASSFSTAGNTIYF
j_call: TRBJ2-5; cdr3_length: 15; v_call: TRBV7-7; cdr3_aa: CASSPVTRGSETQYF
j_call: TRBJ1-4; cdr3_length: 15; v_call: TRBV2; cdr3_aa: CASSEARGGGEKLFF
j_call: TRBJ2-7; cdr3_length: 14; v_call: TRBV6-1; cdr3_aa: CASSGDREVYEQYF
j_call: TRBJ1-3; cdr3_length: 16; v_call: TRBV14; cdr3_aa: CASSQDLPATGNTIYF
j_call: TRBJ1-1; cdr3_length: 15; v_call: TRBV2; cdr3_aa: CASSERDRGSTEAFF
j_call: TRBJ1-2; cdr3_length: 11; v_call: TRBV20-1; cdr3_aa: CRARGDYGYTF
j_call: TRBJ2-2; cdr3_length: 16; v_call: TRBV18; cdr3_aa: CASSPGQGAITGELFF